These 14 T cell receptor beta chains were sequenced from one sample in a study of shared clonotypes between healthy human individuals. The data were produced by immunoSEQ multiplex PCR, yet TCRdb's version contains in-frame clones alone and is incomplete. The sample lists about 2.4 million clones; approximately 93% were seen once. Source material: naive CD4+ T cells from PBMCs. Stated subset: CD45RA+ positively selected. These receptors came from a man younger than 35 in good health. Some clones in this sample may be carry-over from other donors' samples.

V and J are TRBV15 and TRBJ1-3; 7 nucleotides align to TRBD1. Germline V lookup: CDR1 LNHNV, CDR2 YYDKDF (reference sequence). V shed 0 bases, J shed 8 bases, and the junction held 4 bases outside the gene matches. CDR3 length equals 14 residues. DNA of the CDR3: TGTGCCACCAGCAGAGACCCCACAGGGGACACCATATATTTT. This gives the protein CATSRDPTGDTIYF.

This clone was picked up one time. DNA of the CDR3: TGTGCCAGCAGCTTGAGCCTCCAGAGGGAGCAGTACTTC. This translates into CASSLSLQREQYF. The gene calls are TRBV5-8 and TRBJ2-7, with D unclear. Germline assignment: CDR1 SGHTS and CDR2 YDEGEE. Deletions cut 1 base from V and 7 bases from J, with 12 bases between. The CDR3 runs 13 residues.

The gene calls are TRBV10-1 and TRBJ2-1; tentatively, D is TRBD2 (6 bases). The V gene lost 4 bases and the J gene lost 3 bases, with 16 bases spanning the gap. This CDR3 comprises 16 residues. Germline assignment: CDR1 WNHNN and CDR2 SYGVQD (reference sequence). CDR3 protein: CASSAHIAANYNEQFF. CDR3 DNA sequence: TGCGCCAGCAGTGCCCATATAGCGGCCAACTACAATGAGCAGTTCTTC.

With regard to this clone: One end of the junction is discordant with germline, which a read error may explain. This chain links TRBV11-2 with TRBJ2-7; D is undetermined. The CDR3 is 12 residues long. CDR1 SGHAT and CDR2 FQNNGV come from the germline V gene. The CDR3 loop reads CASSLAPGLSIF. The CDR3 DNA reads as TGTGCCAGCAGCTTAGCTCCGGGTCTAAGCATTTTC.

The chain uses TRBV4-1 and TRBJ2-7; 8 bases are a match to TRBD1. The CDR3 length is 20 residues. V shed 2 bases and J 3 bases; nucleotides not matched to a gene: 21. Germline V gene sequence: CDR1 MGHRA, CDR2 YSYEKL. CDR3 bases: TGCGCCAGCAGCCAAAGGAGCGCGTCTGATTCCGGGACAGGACTCTACGAGCAGTACTTC. Translated: CASSQRSASDSGTGLYEQYF.

A word on this clone: The sample contains more than one DNA sequence encoding this CDR3. The gene calls are TRBV9 and TRBJ2-2, with D possibly matching TRBD2 (6 bases). CDR3 length: 15 amino acids. Germline V gene sequence: CDR1 SGDLS, CDR2 YYNGEE. V was clipped by 0 bases and J by 2 bases, with 8 bases between them. CDR3 sequence reads: CASSVGSGNTGELFF. CDR3 nucleotide sequence: TGTGCCAGCAGCGTAGGTAGCGGTAACACCGGGGAGCTGTTTTTT.

With regard to this clone: Other nucleotide sequences from this sample produce the same CDR3. V is TRBV7-2 and J is TRBJ2-1, with 8 bases lining up with TRBD2. Per the germline V gene, CDR1 is SGHTA and CDR2 is FQGNSA. V gave up 2 bases and J gave up 7 bases; unmatched junction bases: 7. CDR3 length: 15 amino acids. The CDR3, as DNA: TGTGCCAGCAGCTTATTAGGTACTAGCGGTAATGAGCAGTTCTTC. It specifies CASSLLGTSGNEQFF.

DNA of the CDR3: TGTGCCAGCAGCTTAAGACTGACGCGCGAGACCCAGTACTTC. Translating gives CASSLRLTRETQYF. The chain joins TRBV7-9 to TRBJ2-5; D uncertain. Between the trimmed V and J ends, which lost 2 bases and 5 bases, there was a span of 12 bases. This CDR3 is 14 amino acids long. Germline V lookup: CDR1 SEHNR, CDR2 FQNEAQ (reference sequence).

The chain recombines TRBV7-3 with TRBJ2-5; either TRBD1 or TRBD2 may fit D (5 bases each). This CDR3 is 17 amino acids long. The germline V gene encodes CDR1 SGHTA and CDR2 FQGTGA. Between the trimmed V and J ends, which lost 5 bases and 5 bases, there was a span of 24 bases. The CDR3 loop reads CASSLYPPGTGQETQYF. The CDR3 DNA reads TGTGCCAGCAGCCTATACCCTCCCGGGACCGGGCAGGAGACCCAGTACTTC.

This clone was seen only a few times. This sample includes further DNA sequences coding for the same CDR3. The gene calls are TRBV20-1 and TRBJ2-5; the D is unclear. The CDR3 is made up of 11 amino acids. CDR1 DFQATT and CDR2 SNEGSKA come from the germline V gene (reference sequence). The V end lost 0 bases, the J end lost 5 bases, and 4 bases lay between the germline ends. The CDR3 sequence is CSARDRETQYF. In DNA, the CDR3 is TGCAGTGCTAGAGATCGGGAGACCCAGTACTTC.

This chain joins TRBV4-1 and TRBJ2-1; D is ambiguous. There are 16 residues in the CDR3. Germline V CDR1 and CDR2: MGHRA, YSYEKL. V lost 2 bases and J 1 base, leaving 12 bases between the germline ends. CDR3 in DNA: TGCGCCAGCAGCCAAAGACTGGTGGTTTCCTACAATGAGCAGTTCTTC. Protein sequence: CASSQRLVVSYNEQFF.

J is TRBJ2-1 and V is TRBV28, with D maybe TRBD1 (7 bases). Germline values: CDR1 MDHEN, CDR2 SYDVKM. Deletions cut 2 bases from V and 6 bases from J, with 14 bases between. The CDR3 consists of 15 residues. The DNA for the CDR3 is TGTGCCAGCAGTTTACCCCAGGGGGGCTCCAATGAGCAGTTCTTC. The encoded protein is CASSLPQGGSNEQFF.

The rearrangement links TRBV7-9 to TRBJ2-7; maybe TRBD1 (5 bases). Trimming cost V 1 base and J 4 bases, with 23 bases left between them. The CDR3 extends over 18 amino acids. The germline gives CDR1 SEHNR, CDR2 FQNEAQ (reference sequence). CDR3 nucleotide sequence: TGTGCCAGCAGCTTAGGAGACAGCTCGTTCGCGACTTTTTACGAGCAGTACTTC. Its translation: CASSLGDSSFATFYEQYF.

This clone was recorded a few times. The chain is built from TRBV29-1 and TRBJ2-1; D is unclear. The CDR3 covers 12 residues. Germline V gives CDR1 SQVTM, CDR2 ANQGSEA. Trimming removed 6 bases at V and 10 bases at J, with 16 bases between. DNA of the CDR3: TGCAGCGTACGAGGCCCGTCCCAAGAGCAGTTCTTC. The encoded protein is CSVRGPSQEQFF.